The TCR beta chain described here comes from a study of cytomegalovirus exposure and HLA in healthy donors. Whole-study context: The study placed around 80% of its 350 to 450 genotyped donors in the Caucasian-associated ancestry cluster.

Comment on this clone: What it binds is not known.

Notes on the study in general: Through in vitro validation, a few CMV-associated chains were shown to be specific for CMV antigens. TCR beta V- and J-gene trimming was later associated with a missense DCLRE1C variant. Earlier analysis yielded a pattern in which most TCR beta V segments were productive about 90% or about 30% of the time.

This PCR relied on a set of 60 Vbeta primers and 13 Jbeta primers. Libraries were prepared by immunoSEQ multiplex PCR; TCRdb keeps only in-frame clonotypes and omits some of them. The sample shows approximately 150,000 clones, about 80% of them seen only once. The V gene's germline CDR1 is SGDLS and CDR2 YYNGEE. CDR3 size: 15 residues. Trimming removed 1 base at V and 0 bases at J, with 5 bases between. The chain combines TRBV9 with TRBJ2-6, with D uncertain. The receptor was derived from a man aged 35 to 55 in good health and CMV-seropositive. Sequencing was carried out using PBMCs. The CDR3 DNA is TGTGCCAGCAGCGTACTCCTCTCTGGGGCCAACGTCCTGACTTTC. Translated: CASSVLLSGANVLTF.